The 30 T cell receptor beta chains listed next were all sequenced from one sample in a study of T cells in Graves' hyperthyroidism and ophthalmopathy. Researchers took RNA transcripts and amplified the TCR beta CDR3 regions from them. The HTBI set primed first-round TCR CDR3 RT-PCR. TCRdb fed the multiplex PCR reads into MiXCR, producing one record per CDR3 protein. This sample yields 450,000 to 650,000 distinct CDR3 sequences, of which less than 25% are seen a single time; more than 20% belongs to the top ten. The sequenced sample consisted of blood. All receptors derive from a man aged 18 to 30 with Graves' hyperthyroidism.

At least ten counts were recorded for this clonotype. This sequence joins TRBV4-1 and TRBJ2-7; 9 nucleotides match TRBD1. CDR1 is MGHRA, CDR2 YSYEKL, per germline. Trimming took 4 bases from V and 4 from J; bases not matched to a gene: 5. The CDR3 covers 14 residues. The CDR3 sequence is CASSPGQGKYEQYF. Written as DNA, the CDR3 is TGCGCCAGCAGCCCGGGACAGGGTAAATACGAGCAGTACTTC.

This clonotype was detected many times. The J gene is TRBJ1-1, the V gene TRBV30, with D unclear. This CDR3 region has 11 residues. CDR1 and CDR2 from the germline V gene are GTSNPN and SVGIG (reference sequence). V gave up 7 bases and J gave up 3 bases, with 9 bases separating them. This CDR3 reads CASFGDTEAFF. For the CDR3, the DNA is TGTGCCTCATTCGGGGACACTGAAGCTTTCTTT.

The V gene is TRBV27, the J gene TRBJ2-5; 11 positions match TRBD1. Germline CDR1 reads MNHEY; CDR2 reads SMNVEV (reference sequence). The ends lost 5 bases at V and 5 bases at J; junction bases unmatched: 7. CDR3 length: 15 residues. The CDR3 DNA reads TGTGCCAGCAGTACCGGGACAGGGGGTGTGGAGACCCAGTACTTC. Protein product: CASSTGTGGVETQYF.

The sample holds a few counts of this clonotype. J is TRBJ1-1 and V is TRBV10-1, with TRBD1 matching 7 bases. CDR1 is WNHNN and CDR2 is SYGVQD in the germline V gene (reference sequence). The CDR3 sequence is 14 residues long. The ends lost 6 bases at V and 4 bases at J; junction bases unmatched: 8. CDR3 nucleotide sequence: TGCGCCAGCAGCCCATATAGGGGGCCCACTGAAGCTTTCTTT. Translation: CASSPYRGPTEAFF.

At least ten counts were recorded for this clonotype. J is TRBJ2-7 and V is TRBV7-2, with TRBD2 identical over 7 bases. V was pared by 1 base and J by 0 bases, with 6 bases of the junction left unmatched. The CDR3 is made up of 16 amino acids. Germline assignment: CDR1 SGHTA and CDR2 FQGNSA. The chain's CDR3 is CASSLGAGEISYEQYF. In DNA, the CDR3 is TGTGCCAGCAGCTTAGGGGCGGGGGAGATCTCCTACGAGCAGTACTTC.

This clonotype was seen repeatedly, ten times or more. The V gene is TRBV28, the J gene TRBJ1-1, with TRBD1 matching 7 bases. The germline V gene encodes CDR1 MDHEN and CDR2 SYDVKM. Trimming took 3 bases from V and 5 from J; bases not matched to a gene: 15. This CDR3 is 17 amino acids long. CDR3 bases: TGTGCCAGCAGTTTTTTCCCCCGACAGGGAGTAAGGACTGAAGCTTTCTTT. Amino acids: CASSFFPRQGVRTEAFF.

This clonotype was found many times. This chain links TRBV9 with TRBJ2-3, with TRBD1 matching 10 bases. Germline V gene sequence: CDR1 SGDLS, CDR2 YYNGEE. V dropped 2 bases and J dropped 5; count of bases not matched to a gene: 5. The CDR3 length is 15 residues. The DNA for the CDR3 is TGTGCCAGCAGCGTCGGGACAGGGGCCCTAGATACGCAGTATTTT. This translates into CASSVGTGALDTQYF.

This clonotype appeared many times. The CDR3 nucleotides are TGTGCCAGCAGTTTCCGACAGGATGAAGCTTTCTTT. Residues: CASSFRQDEAFF. The chain joins TRBV12-3 or TRBV12-4 to TRBJ1-1; tentative D call: TRBD1 (6 bases). Trimming removed 3 bases from V and 7 bases from J, with 9 bases in between. The length of the CDR3 is 12 residues.

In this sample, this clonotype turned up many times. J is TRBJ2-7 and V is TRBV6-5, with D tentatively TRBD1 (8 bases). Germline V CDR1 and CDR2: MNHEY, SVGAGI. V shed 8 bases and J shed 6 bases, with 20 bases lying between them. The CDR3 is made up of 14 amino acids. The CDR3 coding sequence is TGTGCCAGCTCGGGGGGACAGGCCGGCTTCGAGCAGTACTTC. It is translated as CASSGGQAGFEQYF.

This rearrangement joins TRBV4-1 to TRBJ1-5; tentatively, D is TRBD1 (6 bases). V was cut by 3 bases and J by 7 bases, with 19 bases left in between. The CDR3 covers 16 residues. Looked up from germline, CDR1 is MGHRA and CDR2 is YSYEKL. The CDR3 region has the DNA TGCGCCAGCAGCCACCTTGTGGGGGGGCTCAGACAGCCCCAGCATTTT. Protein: CASSHLVGGLRQPQHF.

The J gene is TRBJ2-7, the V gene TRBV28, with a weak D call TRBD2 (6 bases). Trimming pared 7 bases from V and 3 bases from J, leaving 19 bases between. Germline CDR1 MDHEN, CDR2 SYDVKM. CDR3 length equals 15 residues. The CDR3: CASNMRGGGSYEQYF. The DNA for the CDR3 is TGTGCCAGCAACATGCGGGGAGGAGGAAGCTACGAGCAGTACTTC.

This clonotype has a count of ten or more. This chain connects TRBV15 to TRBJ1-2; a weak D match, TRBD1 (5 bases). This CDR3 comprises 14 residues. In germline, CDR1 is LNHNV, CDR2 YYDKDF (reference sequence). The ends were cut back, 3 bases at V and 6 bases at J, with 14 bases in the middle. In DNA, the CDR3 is TGTGCCACCAGCAGGACGGGGCTATTAGATGGCTACACCTTC. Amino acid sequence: CATSRTGLLDGYTF.

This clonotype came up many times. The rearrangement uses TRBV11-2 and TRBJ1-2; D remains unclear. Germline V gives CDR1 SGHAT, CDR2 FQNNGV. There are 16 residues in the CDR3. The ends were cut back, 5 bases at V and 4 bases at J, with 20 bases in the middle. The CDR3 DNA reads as TGTGCCAGCAGCCCTACCTTTCAGGCGACTAGCTATGGCTACACCTTC. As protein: CASSPTFQATSYGYTF.

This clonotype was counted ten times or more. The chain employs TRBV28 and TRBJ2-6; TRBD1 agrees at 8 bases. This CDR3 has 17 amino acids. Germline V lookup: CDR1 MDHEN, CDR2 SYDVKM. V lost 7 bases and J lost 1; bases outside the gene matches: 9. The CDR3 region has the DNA TGTGCCAGCACTGTCAGGGGGCGGATTTCTGGGGCCAACGTCCTGACTTTC. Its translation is CASTVRGRISGANVLTF.

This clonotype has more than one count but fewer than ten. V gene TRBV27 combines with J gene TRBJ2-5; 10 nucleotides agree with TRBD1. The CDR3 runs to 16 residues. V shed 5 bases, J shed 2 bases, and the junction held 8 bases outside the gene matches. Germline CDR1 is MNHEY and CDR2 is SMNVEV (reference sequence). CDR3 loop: CASSRRGQGLQETQYF. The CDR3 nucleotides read TGTGCCAGCAGTAGACGGGGACAGGGGCTACAAGAGACCCAGTACTTC.

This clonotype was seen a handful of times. CDR3 residues: CASSITGTPPYEQYF. DNA for the CDR3: TGTGCCAGTAGTATAACCGGGACACCACCTTACGAGCAGTACTTC. The chain couples TRBV19 to TRBJ2-7; D might be TRBD1 (6 bases). Trimming shortened V by 2 bases and J by 4 bases, and 15 bases separated the two germline ends. CDR1 and CDR2 (germline): LNHDA, SQIVND (reference sequence). The CDR3 has 15 residues.

CDR3 amino acids: CASSVRDRDMGEQYF. The CDR3 DNA reads as TGTGCCAGCAGTGTCCGGGACAGGGATATGGGCGAGCAGTACTTC. The chain recombines TRBV25-1 with TRBJ2-7; 9 bases match TRBD1. This CDR3 comprises 15 residues. The ends lost 4 bases at V and 6 bases at J; junction bases unmatched: 10. Germline V gene sequence: CDR1 MGHDK, CDR2 SYGVNS.

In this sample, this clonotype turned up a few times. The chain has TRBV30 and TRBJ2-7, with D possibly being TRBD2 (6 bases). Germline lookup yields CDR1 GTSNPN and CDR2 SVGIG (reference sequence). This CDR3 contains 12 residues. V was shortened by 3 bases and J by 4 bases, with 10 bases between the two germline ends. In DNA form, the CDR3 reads TGTGCCTGGAGGCCTAGCGAATACGAGCAGTACTTC. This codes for CAWRPSEYEQYF.

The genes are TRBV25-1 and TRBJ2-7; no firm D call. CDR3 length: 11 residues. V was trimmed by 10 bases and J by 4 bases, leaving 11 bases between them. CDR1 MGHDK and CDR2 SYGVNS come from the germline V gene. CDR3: CAISARYEQYF. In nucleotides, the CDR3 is TGTGCCATCAGCGCACGGTACGAGCAGTACTTC.

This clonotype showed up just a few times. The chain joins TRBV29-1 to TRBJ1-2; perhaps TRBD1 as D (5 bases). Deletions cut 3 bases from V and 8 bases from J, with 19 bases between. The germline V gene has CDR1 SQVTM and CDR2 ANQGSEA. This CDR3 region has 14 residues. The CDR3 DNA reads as TGCAGCGTTGAGGCACCGGGCAGGGTTGGAGGCTACACCTTC. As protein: CSVEAPGRVGGYTF.

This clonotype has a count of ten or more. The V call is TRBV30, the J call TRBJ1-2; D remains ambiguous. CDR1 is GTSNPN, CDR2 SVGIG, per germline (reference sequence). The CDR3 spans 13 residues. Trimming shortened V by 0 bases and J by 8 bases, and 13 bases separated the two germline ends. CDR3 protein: CAWSVLDSEGYTF. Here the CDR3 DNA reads TGTGCCTGGAGTGTGCTTGACTCCGAGGGCTACACCTTC.

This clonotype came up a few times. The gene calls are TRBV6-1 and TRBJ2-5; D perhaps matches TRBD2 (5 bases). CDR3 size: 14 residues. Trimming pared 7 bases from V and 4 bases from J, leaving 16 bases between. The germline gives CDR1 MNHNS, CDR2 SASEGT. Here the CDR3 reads CASKMDSGGETQYF. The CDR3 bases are TGTGCCAGCAAGATGGACTCCGGAGGAGAGACCCAGTACTTC.

The CDR3 is CASSPPPGDLHEQYF. The CDR3 nucleotides are TGTGCCAGCAGCCCGCCGCCTGGAGACCTCCACGAGCAGTACTTC. The V gene is TRBV12-3 or TRBV12-4, the J gene TRBJ2-7; D not resolved. The CDR3 spans 15 residues. V lost 6 bases and J lost 5, with 20 bases in between.

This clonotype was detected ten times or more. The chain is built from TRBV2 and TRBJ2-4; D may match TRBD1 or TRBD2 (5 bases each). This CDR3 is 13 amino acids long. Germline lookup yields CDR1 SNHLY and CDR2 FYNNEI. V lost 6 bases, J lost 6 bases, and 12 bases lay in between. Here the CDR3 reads CASSYGAVNIQYF. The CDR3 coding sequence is TGTGCCAGCAGCTACGGGGCGGTAAACATTCAGTACTTC.

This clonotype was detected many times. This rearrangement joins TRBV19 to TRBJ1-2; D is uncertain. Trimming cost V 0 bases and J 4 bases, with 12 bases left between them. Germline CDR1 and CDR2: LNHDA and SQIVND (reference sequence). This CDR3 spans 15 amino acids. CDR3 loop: CASSIDREKVYGYTF. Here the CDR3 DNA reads TGTGCCAGTAGTATAGATCGGGAGAAGGTCTATGGCTACACCTTC.

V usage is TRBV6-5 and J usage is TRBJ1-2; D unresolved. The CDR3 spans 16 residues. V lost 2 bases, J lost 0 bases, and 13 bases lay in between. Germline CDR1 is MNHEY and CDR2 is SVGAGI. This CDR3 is CASSYHPGRSNYGYTF. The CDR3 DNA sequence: TGTGCCAGCAGTTACCATCCGGGCAGGTCTAACTATGGCTACACCTTC.

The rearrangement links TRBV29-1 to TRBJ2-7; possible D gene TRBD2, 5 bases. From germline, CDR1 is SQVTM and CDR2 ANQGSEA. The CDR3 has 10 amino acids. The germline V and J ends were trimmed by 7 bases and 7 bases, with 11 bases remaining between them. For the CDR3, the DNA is TGCAGCGCTTTGACGGGGGAGCAGTACTTC. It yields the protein CSALTGEQYF.

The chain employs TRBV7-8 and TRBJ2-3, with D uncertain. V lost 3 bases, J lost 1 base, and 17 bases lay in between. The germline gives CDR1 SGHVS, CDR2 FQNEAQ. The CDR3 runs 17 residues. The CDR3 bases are TGTGCCAGCAGCTTGATGTTGGGTGAGAGGCGCACAGATACGCAGTATTTT. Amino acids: CASSLMLGERRTDTQYF.

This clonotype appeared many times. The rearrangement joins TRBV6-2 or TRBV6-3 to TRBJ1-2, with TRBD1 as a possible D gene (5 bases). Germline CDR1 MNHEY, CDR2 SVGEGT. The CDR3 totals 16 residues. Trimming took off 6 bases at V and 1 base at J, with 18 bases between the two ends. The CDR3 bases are TGTGCCAGCAGAAGGCCCGGGACCACACTTAACTATGGCTACACCTTC. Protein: CASRRPGTTLNYGYTF.

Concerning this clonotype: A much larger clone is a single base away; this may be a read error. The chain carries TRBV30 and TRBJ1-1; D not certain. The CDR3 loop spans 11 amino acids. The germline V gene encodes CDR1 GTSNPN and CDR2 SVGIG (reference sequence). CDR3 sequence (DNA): TGTGCCTGGAGTGTACTAGGAGAAGCTTGCTTT. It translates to CAWSVLGEACF.